This TCR beta chain was captured in a study of Graves' ophthalmopathy and Graves' hyperthyroidism. CDR3 regions of TCR beta were amplified from RNA transcripts. The first round was an RT-PCR with HTBI primers, and the second round was a multiplex PCR. In TCRdb, the multiplex PCR reads were re-called with MiXCR into one record per CDR3 protein. The data contain hundreds of thousands of distinct CDR3 sequences, roughly 21% of them singletons. On this clonotype itself: Its antigen is undetermined.

Overall study results and limits: Blood samples also showed most expanded thyroid clonotypes exceeding 0.001 frequency. Discrimination between ophthalmopathy and stable hyperthyroidism by a 13-signature model showed about 86% sensitivity and more than 65% specificity.

The CDR3 consists of 13 residues. V lost 5 bases and J lost 4, with 11 bases in between. The germline CDR1 and CDR2 sequences are MNHNS and SASEGT. Where ophthalmopathy was absent within 18 months of follow-up, hyperthyroidism was stable. Sampling under 12 ml of fresh peripheral blood provided the PBMCs. The source material was peripheral blood. This chain uses TRBV6-1 with TRBJ1-2; D ambiguous. This receptor was identified in a woman aged 18-35 years with stable Graves' hyperthyroidism. The CDR3 here is CASSPLGLYGYTF. The CDR3 DNA follows: TGTGCCAGCAGTCCGTTAGGGCTCTATGGCTACACCTTC.